This entry features one T cell receptor beta chain sequence. Its antigen is currently unknown. The sample comes from a study of T cells after posttransplantation cyclophosphamide. Findings and limits, study-wide: Skin or GI-infiltrating T cells shared few TRB sequences with blood. Later post-transplant blood repertoires were often dominated by donor CD8+ memory clones.

The ends lost 4 bases at V and 4 bases at J; junction bases unmatched: 11. The CDR3 is 16 amino acids. Germline V gene sequence: CDR1 SGHDT, CDR2 YYEEEE. The assay was immunoSEQ multiplex PCR, and TCRdb's table has in-frame clones only and misses some. The sample yields about 32,000 clones, over 85% seen once. Sequencing was performed on PBMCs. V usage is TRBV5-6 and J usage is TRBJ1-1, with 9 bases fitting TRBD1. This clonotype was sampled from a woman between 35 and 50 years old with a blood cancer, CMV-positive, and with a related stem cell donor. The CDR3 loop reads CASSPPDRGVSTEAFF. CDR3 DNA: TGTGCCAGCAGCCCACCGGACAGGGGCGTGAGCACTGAAGCTTTCTTT.